The T cell receptor beta chain described here comes from a study of T-cell memory formation after mild COVID-19 (dated by TCRdb to about 2021). At the level of the whole study: Most TCR sequence clusters were specific to one of the two donors. Longitudinal TCRalpha and TCRbeta repertoire sequencing tracked T-cell clones expanding and contracting after mild COVID-19 in a couple of donors. Two young, previously healthy adult volunteers, one female and one male, were included in the cohort.

Counted from cysteine to phenylalanine, this CDR3 has 14 amino acids. Only the CDR3 portion is preserved as DNA: 42 bases, with reading frame beginning at the first base. CDR1 and CDR2, per the germline V gene, are MNHEY and SVGEGT. V and J are truncated by 0 bases and 6 bases respectively, leaving an intervening sequence of 11 bases. This clonotype was counted a few times. The antigen it binds to is not known. Per-nucleotide qualities are absent, and no much larger clonotype sits a single base away. Ficoll-Paque density gradient centrifugation was the method used to isolate PBMCs. The investigation overall reported the following: Clones contracting from day 15 to 85 had balanced CD4/CD8 phenotypes, while a second wave expanding from day 15 to 37 was biased towards CD4+. Only a couple of mild cases were covered in the study, and larger cohorts including severe cases with pre-infection samples were considered necessary. Contracting CD4+ clones turned up mainly in the CM and EM memory subsets, whereas EMRA was where CD8+ clones were enriched. Some responding clones were found in pre-infection memory, which suggests that pre-existing cross-reactive memory T cells took part in the SARS-CoV-2 response. SARS-CoV-2 specificity of the second-wave clones peaking on day 37 was not confirmed.

The reads were generated on an Illumina NovaSeq 6000. TCRalpha and TCRbeta cDNA libraries were constructed by 5'RACE with constant-segment primers, with sample barcodes and unique molecular identifiers being introduced. Trizol reagent was used to extract RNA from every sample. The libraries were amplified in two PCR steps, and the second step added a second sample barcode and Illumina TruSeq adapters. The libraries were sequenced on an Illumina NovaSeq using 2 x 150 bp paired-end reads. Turning to the authors' computational methods: Reads were demultiplexed and collapsed into UMI-guided consensus sequences with migec v1.2.7. Using mixcr v2.1.11, the UMI consensuses were aligned to TRA and TRB V and J templates and assembled into clonotypes. A clonotype was counted as expanded or contracted only when both edgeR and NoisET called the clonotype significant, with the noise models trained on biological replicates. For edgeR calls, the thresholds were a false discovery rate-adjusted p below 0.01 and a log2 fold-change of 1. As an exploratory analysis of dynamics, max-normalized trajectories of the 1000 most abundant clonotypes were examined with PCA combined with hierarchical clustering. Separately sequenced CD4+ and CD8+ repertoires were used to assign the CD4 or CD8 phenotype of responding clones. TCRdb reanalyzed the raw reads on its own, using fastp at Q25 for trimming and MiXCR for clone calling, and kept in-frame beta chains. A single entry per CDR3 protein holds the most common genes and DNA from its merged rows. TCRdb's processing, not the authors' own work, is the source of the V and J calls. In this sample the table shows 170,000 or so distinct CDR3 sequences, about a fifth of which occur a single time. The leading ten clones occupy 23% of the sample.

Sequenced sample: PBMCs or a T cell subset sorted from them (not recorded which). The sequence is built from TRBV6-2 or TRBV6-3 and TRBJ1-1, with the D gene too uncertain to name. This TCR was recovered from an adult woman who had mild COVID-19 (a few samples of this study predate the infection). The sample titles of this study are shuffled in the database, so cell type and time point are left out; the donor was told from shared clones. The CDR3: CASSYSFRVAEAFF. The nucleotide sequence reads TGTGCCAGCAGTTACTCGTTCCGGGTAGCTGAAGCTTTCTTT.